This TCR beta chain is drawn from a study of T cell responses to AZD1222 COVID-19 vaccine (dated by TCRdb to about 2021). Background on the whole study: TCR sequencing was performed for 230 to 250 trial participants, of whom roughly 200 were given two doses of AZD1222 and around 25 were given two doses of MenACWY control vaccine. Trial participants were enrolled into age subgroups of 18-55, 56-69 and 70-plus years, which contained approximately 150, 30 and 60 TCR-sequenced participants, respectively.

The CDR3 regions of human TCRbeta chains were subjected to immunosequencing. Regarding the original processing steps: Repertoire TCRs were checked for matches against a reference library of SARS-CoV-2-specific TCRs that had been generated using the MIRA antigen-specificity platform. Breadth was defined as the fraction of unique TCRs that were SARS-CoV-2-associated, and depth was defined as the fraction of total T cells that were SARS-CoV-2-associated. Each spike-specific TCR was assigned to its reactive spike region and to a CD4 or CD8 class using the MIRA data. Log10-transformed breadth and depth values were compared by one-way ANOVA with Sidak's multiple comparisons tests. TCRdb holds this immuneACCESS table with in-frame rearrangements only. Some clones are missing; in checked studies, unresolved V genes explain under half, and the rest has no known cause. V, J and clone size reflect that table, while D and trimming were determined from the DNA. The sample yields roughly 200,000 clones; roughly nine tenths were counted once. Together, the top ten hold under 2% of the sample.

The CDR3 runs 18 amino acids, cysteine and phenylalanine included. Kept here is only the CDR3 DNA, which spans 54 bases and is read in frame from base 1. Trimming at the junction amounts to 4 bases on V and 6 bases on J, and the germline ends lie 25 bases apart. According to the germline V gene (reference sequence), CDR1 reads SGHNT and CDR2 reads YYREEE. A word on this clone: The target of this receptor is not known. No qualities accompany the bases; no much larger clone lies one base away.

The meaning of the sample's time point label: about 28 days (+/-7) after the second vaccine dose. AZD1222 recipients with second doses at about 4 weeks or about 12 weeks were pooled, because spike-specific TCR depth and breadth did not differ between schedules. Samples from vaccinated people were obtained from the UK trials COV001 and COV002, which included a single-blind randomized controlled phase 2/3 trial of AZD1222 (ChAdOx1 nCoV-19) in healthy adults. For TCRbeta chain sequencing, PBMC samples were collected from trial participants at day 0 and at day 28 after the second dose. General findings and caveats noted by the study authors: Spike-specific TCR breadth and depth rose significantly after two AZD1222 doses compared with day 0 and with MenACWY recipients. Participants were mostly white British and included more females than males, and it was suggested by the authors that clonal diversity may have been underestimated. Only a handful of AZD1222 recipients were SARS-CoV-2 seropositive at baseline, limiting conclusions about previously exposed vaccinees. In the small 56-69-year group, the increase in depth fell short of significance, most likely because of low power. Reportedly, close to half of the unique spike-specific TCRs recognized epitopes lying outside the regions that are mutated in the B.1.351 and B.1.1.7 variants. No day 14 peak-response samples were available, so repertoires were characterized only after the peak T cell response. CD4 TCRs associated with the vaccine covered the entire spike protein, and the dominant responses were in regions 160-218 and 743-854.

Sample: peripheral blood, taken 28 days after the second AZD1222 dose. This chain joins TRBV5-4 to TRBJ2-2, and TRBD1 may be the D gene, going by 6 matching bases. This sequence originates from an adult who received the AZD1222 COVID-19 vaccine. The bases read TGTGCCAGCAGCGCGTTTGGGACAAATCGGGGTGGTTCCGGGGAGCTGTTTTTT. Its amino acids are CASSAFGTNRGGSGELFF. Outside the CDR3, residues come from the reference TRBV5-4 and TRBJ2-2 proteins, so the full variable domain is: ETGVTQSPTHLIKTRGQQVTLRCSSQSGHNTVSWYQQALGQGPQFIFQYYREEENGRGNFPPRFSGLQFPNYSSELNVNALELDDSALYLCASSAFGTNRGGSGELFFGEGSRLTVL.